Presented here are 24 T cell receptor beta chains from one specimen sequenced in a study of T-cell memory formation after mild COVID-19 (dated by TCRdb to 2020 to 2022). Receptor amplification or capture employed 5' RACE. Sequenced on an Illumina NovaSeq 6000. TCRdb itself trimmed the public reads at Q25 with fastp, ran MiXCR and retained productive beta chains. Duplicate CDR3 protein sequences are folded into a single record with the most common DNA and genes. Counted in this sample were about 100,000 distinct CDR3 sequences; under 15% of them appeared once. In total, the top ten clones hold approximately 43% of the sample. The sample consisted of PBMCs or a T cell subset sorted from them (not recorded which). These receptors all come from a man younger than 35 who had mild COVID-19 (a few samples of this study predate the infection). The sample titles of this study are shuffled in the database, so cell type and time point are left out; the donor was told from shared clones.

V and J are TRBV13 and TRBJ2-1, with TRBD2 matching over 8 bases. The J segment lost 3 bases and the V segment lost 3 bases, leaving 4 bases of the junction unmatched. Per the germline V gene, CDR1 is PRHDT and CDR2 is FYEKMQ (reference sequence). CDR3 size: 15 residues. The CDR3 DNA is TGTGCCAGCAGCTTTATGACTAGCGACTACAATGAGCAGTTCTTC. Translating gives CASSFMTSDYNEQFF. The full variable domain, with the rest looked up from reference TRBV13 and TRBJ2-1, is AAGVIQSPRHLIKEKRETATLKCYPIPRHDTVYWYQQGPGQDPQFLISFYEKMQSDKGSIPDRFSAQQFSDYHSELNMSSLELGDSALYFCASSFMTSDYNEQFFGPGTRLTVL.

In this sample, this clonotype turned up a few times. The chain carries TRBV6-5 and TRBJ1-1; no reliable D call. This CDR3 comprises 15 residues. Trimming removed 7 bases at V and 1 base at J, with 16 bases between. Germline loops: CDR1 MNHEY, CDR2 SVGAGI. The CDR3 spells CASNIISMANTEAFF. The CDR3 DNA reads TGTGCCAGCAACATCATTAGTATGGCGAACACTGAAGCTTTCTTT.

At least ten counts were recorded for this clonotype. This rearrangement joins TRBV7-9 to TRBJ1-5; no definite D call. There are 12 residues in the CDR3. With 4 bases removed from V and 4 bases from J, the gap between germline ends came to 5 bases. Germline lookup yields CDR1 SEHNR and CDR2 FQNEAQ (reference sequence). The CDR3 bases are TGTGCCAGCAGCTCAGGAAATCAGCCCCAGCATTTT. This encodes CASSSGNQPQHF.

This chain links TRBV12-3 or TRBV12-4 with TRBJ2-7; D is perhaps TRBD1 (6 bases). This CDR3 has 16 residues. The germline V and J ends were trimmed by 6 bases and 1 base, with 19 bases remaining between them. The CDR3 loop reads CASSLTPLQGSYEQYF. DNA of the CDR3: TGTGCCAGCAGCCTTACGCCGCTACAGGGATCCTACGAGCAGTACTTC.

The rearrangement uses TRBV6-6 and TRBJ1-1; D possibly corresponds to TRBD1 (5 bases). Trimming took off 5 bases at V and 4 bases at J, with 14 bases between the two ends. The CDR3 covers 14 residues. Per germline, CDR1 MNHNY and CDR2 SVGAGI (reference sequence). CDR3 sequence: CASSPFPGGTEAFF. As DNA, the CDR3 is TGTGCCAGCAGTCCGTTTCCGGGGGGCACTGAAGCTTTCTTT.

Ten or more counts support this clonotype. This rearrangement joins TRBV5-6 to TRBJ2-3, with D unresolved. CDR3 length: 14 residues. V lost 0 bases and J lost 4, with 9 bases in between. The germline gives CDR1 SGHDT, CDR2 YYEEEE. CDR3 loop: CASSLGSLADTQYF. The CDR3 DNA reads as TGTGCCAGCAGCTTGGGTTCACTGGCAGATACGCAGTATTTT. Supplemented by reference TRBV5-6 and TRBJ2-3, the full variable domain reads DAGVTQSPTHLIKTRGQQVTLRCSPKSGHDTVSWYQQALGQGPQFIFQYYEEEERQRGNFPDRFSGHQFPNYSSELNVNALLLGDSALYLCASSLGSLADTQYFGPGTRLTVL.

CDR3 sequence reads: CASSQGTGDEKLFF. CDR3 coding DNA: TGCGCCAGCAGCCAAGGGACAGGGGATGAAAAACTGTTTTTT. This rearrangement joins TRBV4-1 to TRBJ1-4; TRBD1 agrees at 9 bases. The junction had 0 bases not matched to a gene; V was cut back by 1 base and J by 6 bases. CDR3 size: 14 residues. Germline assignment: CDR1 MGHRA and CDR2 YSYEKL.

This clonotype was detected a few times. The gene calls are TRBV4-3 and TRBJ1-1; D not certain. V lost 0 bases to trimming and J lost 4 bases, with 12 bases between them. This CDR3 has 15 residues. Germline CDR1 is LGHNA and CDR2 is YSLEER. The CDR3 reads CASSQDMSAGTEAFF. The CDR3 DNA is TGCGCCAGCAGCCAAGATATGAGCGCGGGCACTGAAGCTTTCTTT.

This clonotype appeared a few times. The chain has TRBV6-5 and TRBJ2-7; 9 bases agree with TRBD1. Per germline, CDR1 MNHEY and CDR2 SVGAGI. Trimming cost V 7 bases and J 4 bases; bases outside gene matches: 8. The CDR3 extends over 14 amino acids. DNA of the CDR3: TGTGCCAGCATGCTAGGGACAGGGTATTACGAGCAGTACTTC. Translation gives CASMLGTGYYEQYF.

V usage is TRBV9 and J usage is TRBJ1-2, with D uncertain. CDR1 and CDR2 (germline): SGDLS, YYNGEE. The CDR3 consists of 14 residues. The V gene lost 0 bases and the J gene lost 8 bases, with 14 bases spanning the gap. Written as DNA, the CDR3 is TGTGCCAGCAGCGTAGCTACGGGAGCAGAAGGCTACACCTTC. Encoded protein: CASSVATGAEGYTF.

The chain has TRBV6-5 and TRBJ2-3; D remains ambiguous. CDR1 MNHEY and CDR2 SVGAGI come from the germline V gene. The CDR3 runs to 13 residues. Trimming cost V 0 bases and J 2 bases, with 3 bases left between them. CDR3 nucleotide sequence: TGTGCCAGCAGTTACTCCTTCACAGATACGCAGTATTTT. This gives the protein CASSYSFTDTQYF.

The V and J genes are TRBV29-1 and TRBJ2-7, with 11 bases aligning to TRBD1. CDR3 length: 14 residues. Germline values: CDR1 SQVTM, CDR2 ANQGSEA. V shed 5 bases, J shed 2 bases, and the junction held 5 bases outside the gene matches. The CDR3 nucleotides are TGCAGCGTTCAACCGGGACAGGGGGCCTACGAGCAGTACTTC. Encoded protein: CSVQPGQGAYEQYF.

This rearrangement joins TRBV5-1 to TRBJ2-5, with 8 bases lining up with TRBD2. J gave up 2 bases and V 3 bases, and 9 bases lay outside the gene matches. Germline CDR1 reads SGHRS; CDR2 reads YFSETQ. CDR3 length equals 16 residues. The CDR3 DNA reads TGCGCCAGCAGCTCGGGTTTTAGCGGGGTACAAGAGACCCAGTACTTC. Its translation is CASSSGFSGVQETQYF.

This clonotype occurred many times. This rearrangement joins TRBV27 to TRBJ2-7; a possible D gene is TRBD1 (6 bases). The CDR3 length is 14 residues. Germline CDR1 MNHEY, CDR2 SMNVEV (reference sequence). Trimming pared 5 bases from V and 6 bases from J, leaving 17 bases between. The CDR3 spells CASSPLKRGGEQYV. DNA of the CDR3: TGTGCCAGCAGTCCCCTTAAGAGAGGGGGCGAGCAGTACGTC.

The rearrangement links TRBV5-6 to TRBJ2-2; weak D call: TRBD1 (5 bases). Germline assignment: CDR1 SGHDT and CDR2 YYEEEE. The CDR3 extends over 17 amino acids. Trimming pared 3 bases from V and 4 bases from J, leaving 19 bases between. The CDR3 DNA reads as TGTGCCAGCAGCTCACGACAGTCGAATTCCATCACCGGGGAGCTGTTTTTT. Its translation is CASSSRQSNSITGELFF.

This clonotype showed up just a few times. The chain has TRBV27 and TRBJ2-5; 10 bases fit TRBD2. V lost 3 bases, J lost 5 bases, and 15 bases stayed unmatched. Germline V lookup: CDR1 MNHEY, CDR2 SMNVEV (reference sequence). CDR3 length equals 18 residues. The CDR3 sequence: CASSFVGASGGQMETQYF. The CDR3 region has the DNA TGTGCCAGCAGTTTTGTCGGGGCTAGCGGGGGCCAAATGGAGACCCAGTACTTC.

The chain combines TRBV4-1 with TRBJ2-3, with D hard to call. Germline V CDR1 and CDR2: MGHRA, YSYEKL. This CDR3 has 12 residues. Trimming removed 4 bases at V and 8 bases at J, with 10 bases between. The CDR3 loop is CASSPYPGTQYF. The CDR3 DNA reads TGCGCCAGCAGCCCCTACCCGGGTACGCAGTATTTT.

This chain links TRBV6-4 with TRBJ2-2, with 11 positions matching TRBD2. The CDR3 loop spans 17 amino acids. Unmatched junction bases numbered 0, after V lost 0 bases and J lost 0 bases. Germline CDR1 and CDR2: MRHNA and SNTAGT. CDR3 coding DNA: TGTGCCAGCAGTGACTCTAGCGGGGGGGCGAACACCGGGGAGCTGTTTTTT. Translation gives CASSDSSGGANTGELFF.

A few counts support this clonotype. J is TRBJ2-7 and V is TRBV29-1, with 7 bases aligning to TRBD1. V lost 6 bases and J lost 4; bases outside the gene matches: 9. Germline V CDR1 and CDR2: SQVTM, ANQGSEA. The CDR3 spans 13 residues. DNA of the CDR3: TGCAGCGTCAAAAGACAGGGTCAATACGAGCAGTACTTC. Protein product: CSVKRQGQYEQYF.

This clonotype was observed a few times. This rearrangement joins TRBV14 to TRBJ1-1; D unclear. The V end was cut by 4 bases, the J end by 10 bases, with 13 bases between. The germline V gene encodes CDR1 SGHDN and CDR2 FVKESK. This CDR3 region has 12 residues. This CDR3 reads CASSRGSFGAFF. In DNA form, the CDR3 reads TGTGCCAGCAGCCGAGGTAGTTTTGGAGCTTTCTTT.

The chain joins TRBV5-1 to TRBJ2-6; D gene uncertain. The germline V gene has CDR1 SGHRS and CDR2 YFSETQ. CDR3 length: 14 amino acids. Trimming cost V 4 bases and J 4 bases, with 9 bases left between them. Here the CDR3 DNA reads TGCGCCAGCAGCGATGAGGACGGGGCCAACGTCCTGACTTTC. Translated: CASSDEDGANVLTF.

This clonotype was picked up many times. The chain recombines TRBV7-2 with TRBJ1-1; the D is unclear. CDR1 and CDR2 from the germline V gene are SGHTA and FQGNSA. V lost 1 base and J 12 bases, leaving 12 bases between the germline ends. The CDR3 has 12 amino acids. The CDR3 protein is CASSLVGPFSFF. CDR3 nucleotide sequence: TGTGCCAGCAGCTTAGTCGGGCCTTTTTCTTTCTTT.

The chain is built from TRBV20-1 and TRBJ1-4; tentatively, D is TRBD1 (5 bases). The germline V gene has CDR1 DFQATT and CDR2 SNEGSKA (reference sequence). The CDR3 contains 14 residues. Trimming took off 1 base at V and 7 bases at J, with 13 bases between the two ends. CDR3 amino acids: CSARVKGYGEKLFF. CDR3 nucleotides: TGCAGTGCTAGAGTGAAGGGGTACGGTGAAAAACTGTTTTTT.

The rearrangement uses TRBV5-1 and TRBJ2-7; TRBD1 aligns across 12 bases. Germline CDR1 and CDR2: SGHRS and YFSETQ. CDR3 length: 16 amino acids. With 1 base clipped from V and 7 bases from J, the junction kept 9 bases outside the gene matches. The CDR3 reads CASSLPRGQGAEEQYF. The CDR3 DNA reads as TGCGCCAGCAGCTTGCCCCGGGGACAGGGGGCTGAAGAGCAGTACTTC.